The text below deals with one T cell receptor (beta chain). Its antigen is currently unknown. Peripheral blood, together with lesional scalp punch biopsies, was collected from alopecia areata patients. This entry comes from a study of CD8+ T cells in alopecia areata. Findings and limits, study-wide: Tissue-resident alphabeta T cells belonging to normal skin likewise get sequenced within scalp specimens.

The authors extracted RNA and reverse transcribed it into cDNA as the sequencing template. Here immunoSEQ multiplex PCR was the method, and the copy in TCRdb shows in-frame clones only, minus some. The sample contains approximately 54,000 clones, almost 97% of which appear only once. CDR1 is LGHNA, CDR2 YNFKEQ, per germline. The J segment lost 4 bases and the V segment lost 0 bases, leaving 5 bases of the junction unmatched. The CDR3 covers 17 residues. The sequencing here drew on CD8+ T cells sorted from blood, taken at week 0. The clonotype was recovered from a human donor with alopecia areata. V is TRBV4-2 and J is TRBJ2-3; TRBD2 matches at 12 bases. CDR3 loop: CASSQESRLAGADTQYF. The CDR3 DNA sequence: TGTGCCAGCAGCCAAGAATCCAGACTAGCGGGGGCAGATACGCAGTATTTT.